These T cell receptor beta chains were read from a single sample in a study of blood T cell repertoires in COVID-19. The assay was immunoSEQ multiplex PCR, and TCRdb's table has in-frame clones only and misses some. The sample yields some 70,000 clones, 65% to 90% seen once. Sequenced: peripheral blood. The receptors derive from a man older than 75 with acute or convalescent COVID-19. CDR3s include the opening cysteine and the closing phenylalanine or tryptophan. Each record gives: V gene, J gene, clone size, D gene, CDR3 protein, CDR3 DNA. The D gene is left open where the match is weak. Clone size is given for some rows only: seen once, a few or many times, or a class if the clone is expanded.

>TRBV18|TRBJ2-3|.|.
CASSVKLGIYTDTQYF
TGTGCCAGCTCAGTAAAGCTCGGGATCTACACAGATACGCAGTATTTT
>TRBV28|TRBJ1-1|.|.
CASSPALRQIMNTEAFF
TGTGCCAGCAGCCCCGCATTAAGACAGATAATGAACACTGAAGCTTTCTTT
>TRBV11-3|TRBJ2-7|few|TRBD2
CASSSGLAGYEQYF
TGTGCCAGCAGCTCTGGACTAGCGGGGTACGAGCAGTACTTC
>TRBV19|TRBJ1-5|.|.
CASSIWGSPETQPQHF
TGTGCCAGTAGTATCTGGGGCAGCCCGGAAACTCAGCCCCAGCATTTT
>TRBV7-9|TRBJ1-2|.|TRBD1
CASSHSTGVNGYTF
TGTGCCAGCAGCCATTCGACAGGGGTCAATGGCTACACCTTC
>TRBV9|TRBJ1-3|.|.
CASSVGVSYGGNTIYF
TGTGCCAGCAGCGTAGGAGTCTCCTACGGTGGAAACACCATATATTTT
>TRBV19|TRBJ1-5|.|.
CASSYAGLGGNQPQHF
TGTGCCAGTAGTTATGCGGGGCTTGGGGGCAATCAGCCCCAGCATTTT
>TRBV7-8|TRBJ2-3|.|TRBD2
CASSYLSGRAADTQYF
TGTGCCAGCAGCTACCTTAGCGGGAGGGCCGCAGATACGCAGTATTTT
>TRBV15|TRBJ2-7|once|TRBD2
CATSEGLAVYEQYF
TGTGCCACCAGCGAGGGACTAGCGGTCTACGAGCAGTACTTC
>TRBV6-5|TRBJ1-3|.|.
CASSYSTGLSGNTIYF
TGTGCCAGCAGTTACTCAACAGGGTTATCTGGAAACACCATATATTTT
>TRBV5-1|TRBJ2-3|.|TRBD2
CASSFARTSDDTQYF
TGCGCCAGCAGCTTCGCCCGGACTAGCGATGATACGCAGTATTTT
>TRBV7-6|TRBJ2-3|.|.
CASSLPSSTDTQYF
TGTGCCAGCAGCCTCCCCTCGAGCACAGATACGCAGTATTTT
>TRBV7-2|TRBJ2-1|few|.
CASSRSRNEQFF
TGTGCCAGCAGCCGTAGTCGGAATGAGCAGTTCTTC
>TRBV5-1|TRBJ1-2|.|.
CASSRDGDYGYTF
TGCGCCAGCAGCCGAGATGGAGACTATGGCTACACCTTC
>TRBV6-2/TRBV6-3|TRBJ2-4|once|.
CASSLSNIQYF
TGTGCCAGCAGTTTGAGTAACATTCAGTACTTC
>TRBV15|TRBJ1-2|.|.
CATSRDSRLTEGGYTF
TGTGCCACCAGCAGAGATTCAAGGCTGACTGAGGGAGGCTACACCTTC
>TRBV9|TRBJ2-6|.|.
CASSAIEQGWANVLTF
TGTGCCAGCAGCGCAATAGAACAGGGCTGGGCCAACGTCCTGACTTTC
>TRBV27|TRBJ2-3|.|TRBD1
CAAGRGDTQYF
TGTGCCGCGGGCAGGGGGGATACGCAGTATTTT
>TRBV6-6|TRBJ2-1|.|TRBD1
CASRARQGNFF
TGTGCCAGCAGGGCGAGACAGGGCAATTTCTTC
>TRBV2|TRBJ1-2|once|TRBD1
CASTGQGVYGYTF
TGTGCCAGCACCGGACAGGGGGTCTATGGCTACACCTTC
>TRBV7-2|TRBJ1-2|.|.
CASSGQYGDGYTF
TGTGCCAGCAGCGGACAGTACGGGGATGGCTACACCTTC
>TRBV9|TRBJ1-1|.|TRBD1
CASSRIGQGDTEAFF
TGTGCCAGCAGCCGTATAGGACAGGGGGATACTGAAGCTTTCTTT
>TRBV7-8|TRBJ2-2|once|.
CASSLVRLTSGTGELFF
TGTGCCAGCAGCTTAGTAAGACTCACGAGCGGTACCGGGGAGCTGTTTTTT
>TRBV6-5|TRBJ2-3|.|.
CASILRGSSTDTQYF
TGTGCCAGCATCCTAAGGGGGAGTAGCACAGATACGCAGTATTTT
>TRBV19|TRBJ1-4|.|TRBD1
CASSNRQGGEKLFF
TGTGCCAGTAGTAACCGACAGGGTGGGGAAAAACTGTTTTTT
>TRBV4-2|TRBJ2-7|.|TRBD2
CASSQAIGSSGTYEQYF
TGTGCCAGCAGCCAAGCGATCGGTTCTAGCGGTACCTACGAGCAGTACTTC
>TRBV11-2|TRBJ2-7|.|TRBD1
CASSLDQTAAGGYEQYF
TGTGCCAGCAGCTTAGATCAGACGGCGGCAGGGGGCTACGAGCAGTACTTC
>TRBV7-6|TRBJ1-1|.|.
CASSSLGGLNTEAFF
TGTGCCAGCAGCTCGCTCGGGGGGTTGAACACTGAAGCTTTCTTT
>TRBV19|TRBJ2-4|.|.
CASSISGRQLAKNIQYF
TGTGCCAGTAGTATTTCCGGGAGACAGCTAGCCAAAAACATTCAGTACTTC
>TRBV3-1/TRBV3-2|TRBJ1-3|.|.
CASSQARTDGNTIYF
TGTGCCAGCAGCCAGGCCCGGACAGACGGAAACACCATATATTTT
>TRBV7-2|TRBJ2-3|.|.
CASSSSGTDTQYF
TGTGCCAGCAGCTCCTCGGGCACAGATACGCAGTATTTT
>TRBV6-5|TRBJ1-3|.|.
CASSRTDLNTIYF
TGTGCCAGCAGCCGGACAGATCTGAACACCATATATTTT
>TRBV4-2|TRBJ2-1|once|TRBD2
CASSQTGTSGHNEQFF
TGTGCCAGCAGCCAAACCGGGACTAGCGGTCACAATGAGCAGTTCTTC
>TRBV28|TRBJ2-7|.|TRBD1
CASSLGGTGGYEQYF
TGTGCCAGCAGTTTGGGCGGGACAGGGGGTTACGAGCAGTACTTC
>TRBV7-8|TRBJ1-4|.|TRBD1
CASSTQTGRSEKLFF
TGTGCCAGCAGCACCCAGACAGGGCGTAGTGAAAAACTGTTTTTT
>TRBV3-1/TRBV3-2|TRBJ2-2|.|TRBD2
CASSRRLAVNTGELFF
TGTGCCAGCAGCCGACGACTAGCGGTGAACACCGGGGAGCTGTTTTTT
>TRBV5-1|TRBJ2-3|.|TRBD1
CASSYQGADTQYF
TGCGCCAGCAGCTATCAGGGGGCAGATACGCAGTATTTT
>TRBV2|TRBJ2-5|.|.
CASSEAIDRFQETQYF
TGTGCCAGCAGTGAAGCGATTGACAGATTCCAAGAGACCCAGTACTTC
>TRBV27|TRBJ2-1|.|TRBD2
CASTFPSTRREAQFF
TGTGCCAGCACTTTTCCTAGCACCCGCCGGGAGGCACAGTTCTTC
>TRBV19|TRBJ1-3|.|.
CASKSSGNTIYF
TGTGCCAGTAAGAGCTCTGGAAACACCATATATTTT
>TRBV19|TRBJ1-1|once|TRBD1
CASSKAGGNTEAFF
TGTGCCAGTAGTAAGGCAGGGGGGAACACTGAAGCTTTCTTT